One and the same sample provided the 23 T cell receptor beta chains below, sequenced in a study of shared clonotypes between healthy human individuals. The assay was immunoSEQ multiplex PCR, and TCRdb's table has in-frame clones only and misses some. Of 780,000 or so clones detected, 72% appear once; the ten largest clones hold under 2%. Sequencing was done on a sample of memory CD4+ T cells sorted from blood. This sample's subset: CD45RA-negative fraction. These receptors came from a woman aged 25 to 45 in good health.

The chain joins TRBV19 to TRBJ1-2; D unresolved. CDR1 and CDR2 (germline): LNHDA, SQIVND (reference sequence). The CDR3 length is 13 residues. Trimming removed 6 bases from V and 4 bases from J, with 12 bases in between. The CDR3 loop reads CASSPPYLYGYTF. The CDR3 DNA sequence: TGTGCCAGTAGCCCACCCTACCTCTATGGCTACACCTTC.

V and J are TRBV7-9 and TRBJ2-3; 7 bases line up with TRBD2. J gave up 5 bases and V 1 base, and 6 bases lay outside the gene matches. Looked up from germline, CDR1 is SEHNR and CDR2 is FQNEAQ (reference sequence). The CDR3 spans 15 residues. CDR3: CASSLGGSIGDTQYF. The CDR3 nucleotides are TGTGCCAGCAGCTTAGGCGGGAGTATTGGAGATACGCAGTATTTT.

The V and J genes are TRBV6-1 and TRBJ2-1; D uncertain. V lost 1 base and J lost 2, with 12 bases in between. This CDR3 has 16 amino acids. Germline assignment: CDR1 MNHNS and CDR2 SASEGT. CDR3 nucleotide sequence: TGTGCCAGCAGTGAAGACTTCATTACCCCCTACAATGAGCAGTTCTTC. Protein: CASSEDFITPYNEQFF.

This chain connects TRBV10-2 to TRBJ2-1; 11 bases match TRBD2. The germline V gene has CDR1 WSHSY and CDR2 SAAADI. This CDR3 is built from 16 residues. The V segment lost 2 bases and the J segment 6 bases; nucleotides outside the gene matches: 6. CDR3 bases: TGCGCCAGCAGTGAGACTACTAGCGGGAGACCCAATGAGCAGTTCTTC. Encoded protein: CASSETTSGRPNEQFF.

Remarks on this clone: This sample includes further DNA sequences coding for the same CDR3. The genes are TRBV28 and TRBJ2-1; 8 bases map to TRBD2. The CDR3 is made up of 14 amino acids. The J segment lost 4 bases and the V segment lost 5 bases, leaving 4 bases of the junction unmatched. Germline-derived CDR1 and CDR2 are MDHEN and SYDVKM. The CDR3 region is CASSETSGYNEQFF. CDR3 DNA sequence: TGTGCCAGCAGTGAAACTAGCGGTTACAATGAGCAGTTCTTC.

As to this clone: The same CDR3 arises from other DNA sequences in this sample as well. The V call is TRBV18, the J call TRBJ1-1; possible D gene TRBD1, 6 bases. The CDR3 contains 14 residues. V lost 3 bases and J lost 4, with 12 bases in between. Germline CDR1 is KGHSH and CDR2 is LQKENI. In DNA form, the CDR3 reads TGTGCCAGCTCACCTTCCCGGGGGGCCACTGAAGCTTTCTTT. Its protein product is CASSPSRGATEAFF.

In this sample, this clone turned up a few times. The chain joins TRBV2 to TRBJ2-3, with 7 bases fitting TRBD1. The germline gives CDR1 SNHLY, CDR2 FYNNEI. V lost 6 bases, J lost 2 bases, and 5 bases stayed unmatched. The CDR3 has 14 amino acids. CDR3: CASRGGFTTDTQYF. The CDR3 DNA is TGTGCCAGCAGAGGGGGCTTCACCACAGATACGCAGTATTTT.

The CDR3 DNA reads as TGCGCCAGCAGCCAAGATCGGGGGAGGGCCGAGGTCAATGAGCAGTTCTTC. Amino acid sequence: CASSQDRGRAEVNEQFF. The genes are TRBV4-1 and TRBJ2-1, with 7 bases matching TRBD2. The CDR3 runs 17 residues. Germline V gives CDR1 MGHRA, CDR2 YSYEKL. The trim removed 0 bases at V and 6 bases at J, leaving 11 bases unmatched.

On this clone itself: Other DNA sequences in the sample encode the same CDR3. The chain couples TRBV7-9 to TRBJ2-7, with no clear D. This CDR3 region has 14 residues. Trimming cost V 0 bases and J 0 bases, with 6 bases left between them. CDR1 and CDR2 (germline): SEHNR, FQNEAQ (reference sequence). The CDR3 loop is CASSLAGSSYEQYF. CDR3 nucleotides: TGTGCCAGCAGCTTAGCGGGAAGCTCCTACGAGCAGTACTTC. The variable domain in full, completed from reference TRBV7-9 and TRBJ2-7, reads DTGVSQNPRHKITKRGQNVTFRCDPISEHNRLYWYRQTLGQGPEFLTYFQNEAQLEKSRLLSDRFSAERPKGSFSTLEIQRTEQGDSAMYLCASSLAGSSYEQYFGPGTRLTVT.

V gene TRBV10-1 combines with J gene TRBJ2-3; TRBD2 matches 12 bases. V dropped 3 bases and J dropped 1; count of bases not matched to a gene: 2. Germline values: CDR1 WNHNN, CDR2 SYGVQD (reference sequence). This CDR3 has 16 residues. The CDR3 protein is CASSDRTSGGTDTQYF. For the CDR3, the DNA is TGCGCCAGCAGTGACCGGACTAGCGGGGGCACAGATACGCAGTATTTT.

The chain couples TRBV18 to TRBJ2-1; possibly TRBD2 for D (6 bases). The CDR3 is 16 amino acids. V lost 2 bases and J 4 bases, leaving 15 bases between the germline ends. Germline loops: CDR1 KGHSH, CDR2 LQKENI. This CDR3 is CASSPRSLGTYNEQFF. The CDR3 DNA is TGTGCCAGCTCACCAAGAAGTCTAGGGACTTACAATGAGCAGTTCTTC.

V gene TRBV25-1 combines with J gene TRBJ1-5; D call uncertain. CDR1 and CDR2 from the germline V gene are MGHDK and SYGVNS. The length of the CDR3 is 15 residues. The V end was cut by 3 bases, the J end by 9 bases, with 18 bases between. The CDR3 coding sequence is TGTGCCAGCAGTGATGAGGAAATGGGGAGCTCGCCCCAGCATTTT. It yields the protein CASSDEEMGSSPQHF.

J is TRBJ2-5 and V is TRBV30; 7 bases align to TRBD1. CDR1 and CDR2 (germline): GTSNPN, SVGIG (reference sequence). V lost 0 bases to trimming and J lost 5 bases; unmatched junction nucleotides: 9. The CDR3 is 15 amino acids. CDR3 sequence (DNA): TGTGCCTGGAGTGTACGGCAGGGGGTAGGGGAGACCCAGTACTTC. This encodes CAWSVRQGVGETQYF.

V is TRBV7-4 and J is TRBJ1-5; D unresolved. Trimming pared 3 bases from V and 3 bases from J, leaving 9 bases between. CDR3 length: 14 amino acids. Germline V lookup: CDR1 SGHVT, CDR2 SQSDAQ. CDR3 bases: TGTGCCAGCAGCTTTGCACGGTTCAATCAGCCCCAGCATTTT. Translation gives CASSFARFNQPQHF.

This clone was recorded once. This chain connects TRBV7-3 to TRBJ2-7; 7 bases agree with TRBD1. The trim removed 5 bases at V and 5 bases at J, leaving 6 bases unmatched. This CDR3 comprises 13 residues. The germline gives CDR1 SGHTA, CDR2 FQGTGA. CDR3 DNA sequence: TGTGCCAGCAGCCGCATAGACAGGGACGAGCAGTACTTC. This gives the protein CASSRIDRDEQYF. Supplemented by reference TRBV7-3 and TRBJ2-7, the full variable domain reads GAGVSQTPSNKVTEKGKYVELRCDPISGHTALYWYRQSLGQGPEFLIYFQGTGAADDSGLPNDRFFAVRPEGSVSTLKIQRTERGDSAVYLCASSRIDRDEQYFGPGTRLTVT.

This clone is a singleton in its sample. DNA of the CDR3: TGTGCCAGCAGTCCGTCTATAGACGGCAATGAGCAGTTCTTC. The encoded protein is CASSPSIDGNEQFF. This chain links TRBV28 with TRBJ2-1; the D is unclear. The CDR3 covers 14 residues. Germline lookup yields CDR1 MDHEN and CDR2 SYDVKM. V was shortened by 5 bases and J by 6 bases, with 14 bases between the two germline ends.

CDR3 in amino acids: CASAGGAWGYGYTF. CDR3 nucleotide sequence: TGTGCCAGCGCTGGCGGGGCGTGGGGCTATGGCTACACCTTC. This chain uses TRBV28 with TRBJ1-2, with D tentatively TRBD1 (5 bases). Between the trimmed V and J ends, which lost 8 bases and 4 bases, there was a span of 17 bases. CDR3 length equals 14 residues. Germline V gene sequence: CDR1 MDHEN, CDR2 SYDVKM.

This clone has just a few counts. The rearrangement joins TRBV5-6 to TRBJ2-3, with 12 bases aligning to TRBD2. The germline CDR1 and CDR2 sequences are SGHDT and YYEEEE. V lost 0 bases and J lost 1; bases outside the gene matches: 0. The CDR3 contains 16 residues. The CDR3 nucleotides read TGTGCCAGCAGCTTGGGACTAGCGGGAGGCACAGATACGCAGTATTTT. It encodes CASSLGLAGGTDTQYF. Combining the CDR3 with reference TRBV5-6 and TRBJ2-3 gives the whole variable domain DAGVTQSPTHLIKTRGQQVTLRCSPKSGHDTVSWYQQALGQGPQFIFQYYEEEERQRGNFPDRFSGHQFPNYSSELNVNALLLGDSALYLCASSLGLAGGTDTQYFGPGTRLTVL.

The CDR3: CASMSKRAKTNEQFF. Here the CDR3 DNA reads TGTGCCAGCATGAGCAAGCGGGCTAAGACGAATGAGCAGTTCTTC. This chain uses TRBV4-2 with TRBJ2-1; possibly TRBD2 for D (6 bases). Between the trimmed V and J ends, which lost 7 bases and 7 bases, there was a span of 20 bases. The germline CDR1 and CDR2 sequences are LGHNA and YNFKEQ. CDR3 size: 15 residues.

On this clone: A much more abundant neighbour one base away suggests this may be a read error. The same CDR3 arises from other DNA sequences in this sample as well. The chain is built from TRBV7-9 and TRBJ2-7, with a weak D call TRBD1 (6 bases). The germline V gene has CDR1 SEHNR and CDR2 FQNEAQ (reference sequence). Trimming cost V 5 bases and J 3 bases, with 11 bases left between them. CDR3 size: 13 residues. The CDR3 bases are TGTGCCAGCAGCCTGGACAGCTACTACGAGCAGTACTTC. Its translation: CASSLDSYYEQYF.

The rearrangement links TRBV5-5 to TRBJ2-7, with a possible D match to TRBD2 (6 bases). The CDR3 has 13 amino acids. CDR1 is SGHKS and CDR2 is YYEKEE in the germline V gene (reference sequence). V lost 2 bases and J 2 bases, leaving 8 bases between the germline ends. The CDR3 here is CASSFIAAYEQYF. The CDR3 DNA follows: TGTGCCAGCAGCTTCATAGCGGCCTACGAGCAGTACTTC.

J is TRBJ2-3 and V is TRBV27; TRBD1 or TRBD2 may be the D gene (5 bases each). This CDR3 has 14 amino acids. Germline-derived CDR1 and CDR2 are MNHEY and SMNVEV (reference sequence). V lost 8 bases to trimming and J lost 1 base, with 13 bases between them. CDR3 coding DNA: TGTGCCAGCTCCCGGGACCTAGGCACAGATACGCAGTATTTT. Protein product: CASSRDLGTDTQYF.

On this clone: This sample includes further DNA sequences coding for the same CDR3. The chain recombines TRBV25-1 with TRBJ2-4; 7 bases map to TRBD1. Germline V CDR1 and CDR2: MGHDK, SYGVNS. Losses at the gene ends were 2 bases for V and 4 bases for J; bases not matched to a gene: 5. The CDR3 is 15 residues long. The CDR3 DNA reads TGTGCCAGCAGTGAAACCACAGGGGCGAAAAACATTCAGTACTTC. Its translation is CASSETTGAKNIQYF.